A single sample is the source of the 9 T cell receptor beta chains below, sequenced in a study of long-term antiretroviral therapy in people with HIV. Survey level was the resolution at which the v3.0 immunoSEQ assay ran. Clones were read by immunoSEQ multiplex PCR, and TCRdb kept only the in-frame ones, dropping some. The sample lists some 45,000 clones; more than 75% were seen once. This specimen was unsorted PBMCs, taken 0.1 years before starting antiretroviral therapy. These receptors originate from a woman in her fifties or sixties with HIV.

This sequence joins TRBV7-8 and TRBJ2-3; maybe TRBD1 (6 bases). This CDR3 contains 18 residues. From germline, CDR1 is SGHVS and CDR2 FQNEAQ. Deletions cut 1 base from V and 0 bases from J, with 17 bases between. CDR3 bases: TGTGCCAGCAGCTTAGTACCTGAAGGGACACGAAGCACAGATACGCAGTATTTT. It codes for CASSLVPEGTRSTDTQYF.

The genes are TRBV6-6 and TRBJ2-2; 8 positions match TRBD2. Trimming at V came to 8 bases and at J to 3 bases, leaving 8 bases not matched to a gene. CDR1 is MNHNY and CDR2 is SVGAGI in the germline V gene (reference sequence). This CDR3 is 15 amino acids long. CDR3 in amino acids: CASFRGGGDTGELFF. The CDR3 bases are TGTGCCAGCTTCCGGGGGGGCGGGGACACCGGGGAGCTGTTTTTT.

The chain couples TRBV29-1 to TRBJ1-2; D is possibly TRBD1 (5 bases). CDR1 is SQVTM and CDR2 is ANQGSEA in the germline V gene. The V gene lost 6 bases and the J gene lost 1 base, with 21 bases spanning the gap. CDR3 length equals 16 residues. The CDR3 nucleotides are TGCAGCGTGGAGGGGCGTTTGGCCTCCCTTAACTATGGCTACACCTTC. Encoded protein: CSVEGRLASLNYGYTF.

CDR3 DNA sequence: TGTGCCATCAGTCGTGACAGCTATGGCTACACCTTC. Its protein product is CAISRDSYGYTF. This chain links TRBV10-3 with TRBJ1-2; D may be TRBD1 (5 bases). The CDR3 spans 12 residues. Germline V CDR1 and CDR2: ENHRY, SYGVKD. V lost 5 bases to trimming and J lost 4 bases, with 8 bases between them.

The chain recombines TRBV7-9 with TRBJ2-7; 12 bases fit TRBD1. Germline V gene lookup returns CDR1 SEHNR and CDR2 FQNEAQ (reference sequence). CDR3 length: 16 amino acids. V gave up 5 bases and J gave up 2 bases; unmatched junction bases: 7. The CDR3 DNA reads TGTGCCAGCAGCCCAGGGACAGGGGGCGCTCCCTACGAGCAGTACTTC. Translated: CASSPGTGGAPYEQYF.

The chain uses TRBV7-8 and TRBJ1-1, with no clear D. V lost 5 bases and J 3 bases, leaving 10 bases between the germline ends. CDR1 SGHVS and CDR2 FQNEAQ come from the germline V gene. The length of the CDR3 is 13 residues. Here the CDR3 reads CASSPSAYTEAFF. The CDR3 DNA sequence: TGTGCCAGCAGCCCTAGTGCGTACACTGAAGCTTTCTTT. The whole variable domain, remainder taken from reference TRBV7-8 and TRBJ1-1, is GAGVSQSPRYKVAKRGQDVALRCDPISGHVSLFWYQQALGQGPEFLTYFQNEAQLDKSGLPSDRFFAERPEGSVSTLKIQRTQQEDSAVYLCASSPSAYTEAFFGQGTRLTVV.

This clone was recorded once. The V call is TRBV10-1, the J call TRBJ1-1; D may be TRBD1 (5 bases). The CDR3 contains 12 residues. The germline CDR1 and CDR2 sequences are WNHNN and SYGVQD (reference sequence). Trimming removed 3 bases from V and 4 bases from J, with 6 bases in between. CDR3 region: CASSDGGTEAFF. CDR3 nucleotides: TGCGCCAGCAGTGACGGGGGCACTGAAGCTTTCTTT.

This clone has only one observation. The chain is built from TRBV5-4 and TRBJ2-3; 10 nucleotides match TRBD1. CDR1 is SGHNT and CDR2 is YYREEE in the germline V gene (reference sequence). Trimming at V came to 4 bases and at J to 1 base, leaving 6 bases not matched to a gene. The length of the CDR3 is 16 residues. CDR3 nucleotide sequence: TGTGCCAGCAGCCACCCCGGGACAGGGGGCACAGATACGCAGTATTTT. Its translation: CASSHPGTGGTDTQYF.

The chain employs TRBV7-9 and TRBJ1-5; D is uncertain. Per the germline V gene, CDR1 is SEHNR and CDR2 is FQNEAQ (reference sequence). The CDR3 is made up of 13 amino acids. Deletions cut 0 bases from V and 6 bases from J, with 6 bases between. The CDR3 here is CASSLAPAQPQHF. CDR3 DNA: TGTGCCAGCAGCTTAGCCCCGGCTCAGCCCCAGCATTTT.